A single T cell receptor beta chain is shown here with its context. Its matching antigen is unknown. The method was immunoSEQ multiplex PCR; TCRdb's version includes in-frame clones alone and lacks a portion of them. This sample yields about 1 million clones, of which about three quarters are seen a single time; about 1.4% belongs to the top ten. Splitting the CD4+ cells yielded a CD45RA+ naive subset and a CD45RA-negative memory subset. The data stem from a study of shared clonotypes between healthy human individuals. Overall study results and limits: The small donor group covered limited genetic and exposure diversity. Non-shared clonotypes showed lower generation probabilities than clonotypes common to all four donors.

Material: memory CD4+ T cells sorted from blood. As to subset: CD45RA-negative fraction. The TCR originated in a man younger than 35 in good health.

Here the CDR3 DNA reads TGTGCCAGCAGCCCCCGGGACAGGTACACCTTTGAGCAGTACTTC. Protein sequence: CASSPRDRYTFEQYF. The rearrangement links TRBV9 to TRBJ2-7; TRBD1 matches at 8 bases. The V segment lost 4 bases and the J segment 7 bases; nucleotides outside the gene matches: 13. The CDR3 extends over 15 amino acids. Germline CDR1 is SGDLS and CDR2 is YYNGEE. The complete variable domain, with remaining parts taken from reference TRBV9 and TRBJ2-7, reads DSGVTQTPKHLITATGQRVTLRCSPRSGDLSVYWYQQSLDQGLQFLIQYYNGEERAKGNILERFSAQQFPDLHSELNLSSLELGDSALYFCASSPRDRYTFEQYFGPGTRLTVT.